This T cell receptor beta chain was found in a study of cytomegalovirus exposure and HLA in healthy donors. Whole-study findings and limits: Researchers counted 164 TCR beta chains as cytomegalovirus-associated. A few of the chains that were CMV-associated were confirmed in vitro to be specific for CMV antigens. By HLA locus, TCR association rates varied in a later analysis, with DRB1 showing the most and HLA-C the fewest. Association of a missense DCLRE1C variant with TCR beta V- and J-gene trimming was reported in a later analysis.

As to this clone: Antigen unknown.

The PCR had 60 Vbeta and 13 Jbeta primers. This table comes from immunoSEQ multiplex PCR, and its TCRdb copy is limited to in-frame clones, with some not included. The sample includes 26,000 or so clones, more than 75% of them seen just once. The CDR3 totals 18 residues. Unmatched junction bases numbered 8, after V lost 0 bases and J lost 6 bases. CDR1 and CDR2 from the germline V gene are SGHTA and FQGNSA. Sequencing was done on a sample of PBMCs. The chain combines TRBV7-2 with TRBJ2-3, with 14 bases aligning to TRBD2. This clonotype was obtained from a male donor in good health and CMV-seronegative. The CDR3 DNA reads TGTGCCAGCAGCTTAGCGGGGCGACTAGCGGGAGGGGGGGATACGCAGTATTTT. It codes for CASSLAGRLAGGGDTQYF.